These 23 T cell receptor beta chains came from one sample sequenced in a study of blood T cell repertoires in COVID-19. The method was immunoSEQ multiplex PCR; TCRdb's version includes in-frame clones alone and lacks a portion of them. The sample has some 370,000 clones, 90% seen once. The source material was peripheral blood. Receptors were obtained from a man in his late teens or twenties with active or convalescent COVID-19.

In DNA, the CDR3 is TGCGCCAGCAGCCCCGGGACAGGGGAACGGATTGGGACTGAAGCTTTCTTT. Amino acid sequence: CASSPGTGERIGTEAFF. The chain has TRBV4-3 and TRBJ1-1; 10 nucleotides agree with TRBD1. V dropped 4 bases and J dropped 5; count of bases not matched to a gene: 13. The CDR3 spans 17 residues. From germline, CDR1 is LGHNA and CDR2 YSLEER.

This clone was counted once. This sequence joins TRBV18 and TRBJ2-7; the match to TRBD1 covers 7 bases. The germline V gene has CDR1 KGHSH and CDR2 LQKENI. CDR3 length equals 16 residues. Losses at the gene ends were 0 bases for V and 2 bases for J; bases not matched to a gene: 7. CDR3 sequence: CASSPPARDSPYEQYF. DNA of the CDR3: TGTGCCAGCTCACCACCCGCCCGGGACAGTCCCTACGAGCAGTACTTC.

This chain uses TRBV4-1 with TRBJ2-5; 10 bases are a match to TRBD2. CDR3 length: 18 residues. With 0 bases clipped from V and 6 bases from J, the junction kept 13 bases outside the gene matches. CDR1 is MGHRA and CDR2 is YSYEKL in the germline V gene. CDR3 nucleotides: TGCGCCAGCAGCCAAGAGAGTCAGGGTAGCGGGAGGCAAAAGACCCAGTACTTC. Protein: CASSQESQGSGRQKTQYF.

This chain connects TRBV29-1 to TRBJ2-5, with a possible D match to TRBD2 (7 bases). Germline V gene data show CDR1 as SQVTM and CDR2 as ANQGSEA. V was shortened by 6 bases and J by 4 bases, with 12 bases between the two germline ends. The CDR3 covers 12 residues. CDR3 region: CSVLGGGETQYF. The CDR3 DNA sequence: TGCAGCGTCCTAGGGGGGGGAGAGACCCAGTACTTC.

V gene TRBV6-5 combines with J gene TRBJ1-2; D call uncertain. This CDR3 spans 16 amino acids. The V end lost 0 bases, the J end lost 1 base, and 12 bases lay between the germline ends. Germline lookup yields CDR1 MNHEY and CDR2 SVGAGI. In nucleotides, the CDR3 is TGTGCCAGCAGTTACTCGAGCCAGGCCGGTAACTATGGCTACACCTTC. This translates into CASSYSSQAGNYGYTF.

As for this clone: Other DNA sequences of this sample code for an identical CDR3. The CDR3, as DNA: TGTGCCAGTAGCCTAGCGGGTACGAACACCGGGGAGCTGTTTTTT. This sequence encodes CASSLAGTNTGELFF. The V call is TRBV19, the J call TRBJ2-2; 8 positions agree with TRBD2. V gave up 6 bases and J gave up 0 bases; unmatched junction bases: 3. The CDR3 sequence is 15 residues long. Germline values: CDR1 LNHDA, CDR2 SQIVND (reference sequence).

The chain links TRBV18 to TRBJ2-2; TRBD2 agrees at 9 bases. Germline CDR1 is KGHSH and CDR2 is LQKENI. The CDR3 covers 16 residues. V trimming: 3 bases; J trimming: 7 bases; junction bases outside the gene matches: 9. The CDR3 region has the DNA TGTGCCAGCTCACCTGCCACGGGACTAGCTCACGGGGAGCTGTTTTTT. Protein product: CASSPATGLAHGELFF.

The chain joins TRBV11-2 to TRBJ1-1; D call uncertain. This CDR3 has 13 amino acids. V was pared by 5 bases and J by 0 bases, with 7 bases between. Germline V gene data show CDR1 as SGHAT and CDR2 as FQNNGV. In nucleotides, the CDR3 is TGTGCCAGCAGCCAACAGATGAACACTGAAGCTTTCTTT. This translates into CASSQQMNTEAFF.

The chain uses TRBV7-2 and TRBJ2-1; 7 nucleotides align to TRBD1. The trim removed 5 bases at V and 8 bases at J, leaving 6 bases unmatched. Looked up from germline, CDR1 is SGHTA and CDR2 is FQGNSA. The CDR3 has 13 residues. The CDR3 is CASSIIQGYEQFF. DNA for the CDR3: TGTGCCAGCAGCATAATACAGGGGTATGAGCAGTTCTTC.

The chain couples TRBV14 to TRBJ2-3; the match to TRBD2 covers 11 bases. This CDR3 contains 16 residues. CDR1 is SGHDN, CDR2 FVKESK, per germline. The V gene end was trimmed by 0 bases and the J gene end by 7 bases; junction bases not matched to a gene: 6. CDR3 in amino acids: CASSQDLAGGTYTQYF. CDR3 bases: TGTGCCAGCAGCCAAGACCTAGCGGGGGGCACCTATACGCAGTATTTT.

The chain has TRBV29-1 and TRBJ1-2; no firm D call. V was shortened by 2 bases and J by 3 bases, with 13 bases between the two germline ends. Germline V gene data show CDR1 as SQVTM and CDR2 as ANQGSEA. This CDR3 is 14 amino acids long. The CDR3 region is CSVETRTSYYGYTF. CDR3 DNA: TGCAGCGTTGAAACTCGGACTTCCTACTATGGCTACACCTTC.

This clone showed up just a few times. This chain joins TRBV28 and TRBJ1-6; no firm D call. CDR3 length: 14 residues. Trimming left V 5 bases short and J 14 bases short, with 19 bases between. The germline CDR1 and CDR2 sequences are MDHEN and SYDVKM. The CDR3 DNA follows: TGTGCCAGCAGTAAGTCAGAGGCAACCTCAGCCCTCCACTTT. Protein product: CASSKSEATSALHF.

The V gene is TRBV9, the J gene TRBJ2-7; 8 nucleotides align to TRBD1. J lost 5 bases, V lost 0 bases, and 4 bases had no gene match. This CDR3 is 14 amino acids long. Germline V lookup: CDR1 SGDLS, CDR2 YYNGEE. CDR3 region: CASSVAQGVNEQYF. The CDR3 DNA follows: TGTGCCAGCAGCGTAGCACAGGGGGTTAACGAGCAGTACTTC.

This sequence joins TRBV29-1 and TRBJ2-7, with D possibly matching TRBD1 (7 bases). The V gene's germline CDR1 is SQVTM and CDR2 ANQGSEA. V shed 6 bases and J shed 3 bases, with 12 bases lying between them. This CDR3 is built from 12 residues. The CDR3 reads CSVAGQFYEQYF. The CDR3 nucleotides read TGCAGCGTCGCGGGACAGTTCTACGAGCAGTACTTC.

The J gene is TRBJ2-3, the V gene TRBV7-2, with 7 nucleotides matching TRBD2. This CDR3 region has 16 residues. Unmatched junction bases numbered 5, after V lost 1 base and J lost 1 base. Per the germline V gene, CDR1 is SGHTA and CDR2 is FQGNSA. DNA of the CDR3: TGTGCCAGCAGCTTAGTCCCGGGAGGCGGCACAGATACGCAGTATTTT. Residues: CASSLVPGGGTDTQYF.

The count of this clone is one. Different DNA sequences within this sample yield the same CDR3. The rearrangement links TRBV29-1 to TRBJ2-3; D not certain. This CDR3 comprises 12 residues. Looked up from germline, CDR1 is SQVTM and CDR2 is ANQGSEA. V was cut by 5 bases and J by 4 bases, with 10 bases left in between. The CDR3 loop reads CSVRLGPDTQYF. CDR3 bases: TGCAGCGTTAGGCTAGGCCCAGATACGCAGTATTTT.

The V and J genes are TRBV29-1 and TRBJ1-1; D unclear. This CDR3 has 11 residues. Per the germline V gene, CDR1 is SQVTM and CDR2 is ANQGSEA. With 3 bases removed from V and 5 bases from J, the gap between germline ends came to 7 bases. The DNA of the CDR3 is TGCAGCGTTGAGGGAGGGACTGAAGCTTTCTTT. This translates into CSVEGGTEAFF.

The rearrangement links TRBV28 to TRBJ2-3; 7 bases match TRBD2. The CDR3 is made up of 15 amino acids. Germline V gene data show CDR1 as MDHEN and CDR2 as SYDVKM. V gave up 7 bases and J gave up 3 bases; unmatched junction bases: 10. The CDR3 sequence is CASNGASGGTDTQYF. The CDR3 bases are TGTGCCAGCAATGGGGCTAGCGGAGGGACAGATACGCAGTATTTT.

The V call is TRBV10-3, the J call TRBJ1-5; 7 bases agree with TRBD1. Germline CDR1 ENHRY, CDR2 SYGVKD. Germline trimming cut 9 bases from V and 3 bases from J; bases unmatched to any gene: 8. The CDR3 extends over 14 amino acids. The CDR3 here is CAIGRDSNNQPQHF. The DNA for the CDR3 is TGTGCCATTGGAAGGGACAGTAACAATCAGCCCCAGCATTTT.

This chain links TRBV6-1 with TRBJ1-1; D perhaps matches TRBD1 (5 bases). This CDR3 has 14 amino acids. V dropped 1 base and J dropped 8 bases, with 14 bases sitting between them. Germline V lookup: CDR1 MNHNS, CDR2 SASEGT. The CDR3 here is CASSEERLQGEAFF. CDR3 nucleotide sequence: TGTGCCAGCAGTGAAGAAAGGTTGCAGGGAGAAGCTTTCTTT.

The chain couples TRBV10-3 to TRBJ2-5; TRBD2 aligns across 8 bases. The CDR3 extends over 12 amino acids. The V gene's germline CDR1 is ENHRY and CDR2 SYGVKD. V trimming: 10 bases; J trimming: 1 base; junction bases outside the gene matches: 2. The CDR3 protein is CATAGGQETQYF. The CDR3 DNA reads as TGTGCCACCGCGGGGGGCCAAGAGACCCAGTACTTC.

The chain combines TRBV5-5 with TRBJ1-1; a weak D match, TRBD1 (6 bases). Trimming cost V 4 bases and J 4 bases, with 14 bases left between them. CDR3 length: 14 residues. Germline CDR1 SGHKS, CDR2 YYEKEE (reference sequence). The CDR3 DNA reads TGTGCCAGCAGCGGCTACAGGGCTGGCACTGAAGCTTTCTTT. Residues: CASSGYRAGTEAFF.

This rearrangement joins TRBV10-3 to TRBJ2-7; tentative D call: TRBD1 (5 bases). The CDR3 totals 12 residues. Germline V gives CDR1 ENHRY, CDR2 SYGVKD. Trimming took off 10 bases at V and 7 bases at J, with 17 bases between the two ends. The CDR3 DNA reads as TGTGCCAATCAGGGTACCTTGGGGGAGCAGTACTTC. Protein sequence: CANQGTLGEQYF.